This TCR beta chain derives from a study of cytomegalovirus exposure and HLA in healthy donors (dated by TCRdb to 2016 to 2017). Background on the whole study: In an earlier analysis of around 540 of the donors, 276 Gb of sequence data and some 120 million unique TCR beta sequences from roughly 200 million T cells were reported. Class I and class II HLA loci were covered by the typing at four-digit resolution. The study profiled the T cell repertoires of hundreds of subjects by immunosequencing and related them to cytomegalovirus serostatus. An earlier analysis of fewer than 700 of the donors applied high-throughput TCR beta sequencing to assess whether each TCR beta V gene segment acted as functional or pseudogenic. Alongside the repertoire data, information on donor age, sex, ethnicity and CMV serostatus was compiled. A handful of DR-DQ haplotypes were handled as single units for association and clustering because linkage in the cohort was strong. To predict cytomegalovirus infection status, the study combined high-throughput TCR immunosequencing, statistical association of individual TCRs with disease status, and machine learning. All discovery cohort repertoires had been generated using a single sequencing platform. The aim of the study was to test whether cataloging public T cell receptors could identify signatures of past pathogen exposure. In the later analysis, no new phenotypic data were used to find candidate immune exposures; instead, reliance was placed on TCR beta sequences and their occurrence across donors. An early release that covered about 600 HLA-typed donors contained approximately 290 gigabases of sequencing data and tens of millions of unique TCR sequences. A later analysis re-analyzed previously published TCR beta repertoires from roughly 600 donors and added high-resolution HLA genotyping to study TCR occurrence patterns. Besides the first cohort of roughly 700 subjects, a separate validation cohort made up of roughly 120 different subjects was used. The number of donors typed differed by locus, with roughly 629-640 for A, B, C, DRB1 and DQB1, more than 500 for DQA1, 600 to 610 for DPA1, and around 460 for DPB1. Among 398 genotyped donors of the cohort, an average of about 240,000 unique TCR beta nucleotide sequences were sequenced per donor, roughly 20% of them non-productive. A later genetic analysis took genome-wide SNP genotypes for about 55% of the 666 donors and used that subset as a discovery cohort. Of the approximately 400 genotyped donors, approximately 83% fell in the genetic ancestry cluster associated with self-reported Caucasian donors.

A remark on this clone: The specificity of this receptor is unknown. Per-nucleotide qualities are absent, and no much larger clonotype sits a single base away.

The cohort comprised around 690 healthy bone marrow donors. Cohort members were all nominally healthy when sampled, although unrecorded immune exposures were likely present. The donor was CMV seronegative and was included in the group of about 400 seronegative cohort members. Every donor gave a peripheral blood sample, and the peripheral blood mononuclear cells from that sample were used for TCR beta sequencing. The Qiagen DNeasy Blood Extraction Kit was used to extract genomic DNA from the blood cell samples. What the authors observed across the whole study: Compared with equally common non-associated chains, HLA-associated TCR beta chains in a later analysis were more clonally expanded and had lower generation probabilities. According to a later genetic analysis, donors in an Asian-associated ancestry cluster had fewer N-insertions in productive TCRs than the approximately 690-donor mean. According to a later analysis, most CMV-associated TCR beta chains appeared to be HLA-restricted, and the HLA associations seemed to be driven largely by CMV exposure. The classifier was reported to diagnose cytomegalovirus status with high specificity and sensitivity in both the original and validation cohorts. In a later analysis, the rate of TCR association differed among HLA loci, with DRB1 alleles having the most associated TCRs and HLA-C alleles having the fewest. The sequencing pipeline was judged likely to have produced a cluster of highly shared sequence variants as a technical artifact. Most TCR sequences were seen in very few donors, while some public TCRs were found in many individuals. Broadly in line with IMGT annotations, most TCR beta V segments showed up in productive rearrangements about 87% or about 30% of the time in an earlier analysis of 450 to 750 of the donors. Several of the top co-occurrence clusters appeared to be linked to parvovirus B19, influenza, CMV and Epstein-Barr virus, according to a later analysis. Presence/absence analyses assumed roughly uniform sequencing depth across donors, an assumption that may not hold. Over 15 rarely observed V segments, including chromosome 9 orphons, were excluded from the earlier analysis of several hundred of the donors because counts were too low. This cohort had only TCR beta chains sequenced, and the lack of alpha or paired-chain data limited which features could be detected. It was suggested by the authors that the approach could potentially be generalized to other disease states and immunological phenotypes. When HLA alleles, especially DR and DQ, strongly co-occurred, attributing TCR associations to individual alleles was difficult. Some IMGT-functional V segments, including TRBV6-2 and TRBV6-3, could not be told apart with the 87-base-pair reads, so those segments were excluded. In the study, around 150 TCR beta chains were listed as associated with cytomegalovirus. A further reported finding was that TCR beta sequences accurately predicted the HLA-A and HLA-B alleles for most subjects in the first cohort. For the cohort, immune exposure information was limited to CMV serostatus. Linkage disequilibrium might explain the correlated functional status among segregating V segments, but an unknown experimental factor could not be ruled out. In a later analysis, some 17,000 TCR beta sequences were associated with specific HLA alleles at a false discovery rate of 0.05. Three of the identified cytomegalovirus-associated TCR beta chains were confirmed in vitro to be specific for cytomegalovirus antigens. An association between a missense DCLRE1C variant and V-gene and J-gene trimming of TCR beta chains was found in a later genetic analysis and replicated in an independent cohort. HLA typing was unavailable for some donors at each locus, so association tests used only the typed subset.

Including the terminal cysteine and phenylalanine, the CDR3 comprises 13 residues. The sequence is cut down to CDR3 DNA, 39 bases in frame from base 1. For CDR1 and CDR2, the germline V gene lists ENHRY and SYGVKD. V ends up 8 bases short and J 2 bases short, with an unmatched junction base count of 3. The method behind the library was the immunoSEQ multiplex PCR assay. For the multiplex PCR, a mixture combining 60 forward primers for TCR Vbeta segments and 13 reverse primers for TCR Jbeta segments was used. The CDR3 region of rearranged TCR beta genes was amplified from genomic DNA with a multiplex PCR assay. The Illumina HiSeq System was used to sequence the amplified TCR beta libraries as 87-base-pair reads. As for how the authors treated the data: Across the 640 or so repertoires, a later analysis counted approximately 83 million unique TCR beta chains, approximately 10 million of which were shared by at least two donors. Raw reads were error-corrected and collapsed into unique sequences by a nearest-neighbor algorithm in which closely related sequences were merged to remove PCR and sequencing errors. V, D and J gene segments were assigned by aligning CDR3 sequences to IMGT reference sequences. For a sequence to be retained, a match of at least six nucleotides to both a V gene segment and a J gene segment was required. A rearrangement was called productive if the CDR3 had no stop codons and remained in frame with V and J, and every other rearrangement was called non-productive. Following IMGT convention, CDR3 was defined as the stretch from the second conserved V-encoded cysteine to the conserved J-encoded phenylalanine. In an earlier analysis of more than 550 of the donors, sequences lacking an unambiguous match to a single V gene segment were excluded. An earlier analysis of a few hundred of the donors called V segments functional above 56.7% productive rearrangements and segregating when the between-donor standard deviation exceeded 5%. A statistical classification framework was built for diagnosing cytomegalovirus status from the catalog of TCR beta chain sequences. In a later analysis, V and J genes were assigned by comparing TCR nucleotide sequences against IMGT/GENE-DB human TR gene sequences. In a later analysis, CDR3 sequences and most-parsimonious VDJ recombination scenarios were assigned using the TCRdist pipeline. In a later analysis, every TCR beta chain was defined by the combination of its CDR3 amino acid sequence and its V-gene family, and reads without a unique V-gene family were dropped. As a way to deal with suspected cross-contamination and a sequencing artifact, a later analysis dropped nearly 600 nucleotide sequences that were highly shared and had low generation probability. In a later analysis, a clonal expansion index was calculated for each public chain from normalized within-repertoire ranks of inferred template counts. In a later analysis, generation probabilities were computed using a VDJ recombination model fitted to out-of-frame rearrangements, and the results were checked against IGoR. A later analysis scored TCR-TCR, TCR-HLA and TCR-CMV co-occurrence with hypergeometric tests, applying a repertoire-size bias correction to TCR pairs. To estimate false discovery rates, a later analysis permuted the HLA or CMV assignments 20 times. In a later analysis, co-occurring TCRs were grouped using DBSCAN, and TCRdist sequence similarity was added for clustering within HLA-allele-positive subsets. Co-occurrence clustering excluded repertoires with fewer than 30,000 or more than 120,000 public chains, plus five with anomalous nucleotide sharing. Sourced from immuneACCESS, this table was stored by TCRdb with only in-frame sequences that have V and J called. A share of the clones is absent; for the studies checked, an unresolved V gene accounts for under half, and the remainder has no known explanation. D and trimming were read from the DNA, whereas the V and J calls and clone size are those reported in that table. This sample holds about 200,000 clones; 80% to 90% were observed only once. Around 0.31% of the sample is taken by the ten largest.

The chain is assembled from TRBV10-3 and TRBJ2-3; TRBD1 fits 8 bases in the junction. Sequenced sample: PBMCs. This clonotype was obtained from a woman aged 30 to 39 in good health and CMV-seronegative. In nucleotides, the sequence is TGTGCCATCCAGGGACAGGACACAGATACGCAGTATTTT. Its translation is CAIQGQDTDTQYF.